The 7 T cell receptor beta chains in this list originate from one sample, sequenced in a study of T-cell memory formation after mild COVID-19. TCRdb fed the 5' RACE reads into MiXCR, producing one record per CDR3 protein. The sample contains 120,000 to 150,000 distinct CDR3 sequences, 15% to 20% of which appear only once. What was sequenced was PBMCs or a T cell subset sorted from them (not recorded which). The receptors were gathered from an adult woman who had mild COVID-19 (a few samples of this study predate the infection). Cell type and time point are not known.

The table lists this clonotype with many counts. The V and J genes are TRBV7-9 and TRBJ1-2; D not certain. Trimming cost V 5 bases and J 0 bases, with 7 bases left between them. The CDR3 is 13 amino acids. Germline V gene data show CDR1 as SEHNR and CDR2 as FQNEAQ (reference sequence). CDR3 nucleotides: TGTGCCAGCAGCCCCGGGTCTAACTATGGCTACACCTTC. This translates into CASSPGSNYGYTF.

The chain employs TRBV5-1 and TRBJ2-7, with TRBD2 as a possible D gene (6 bases). The CDR3 is 18 amino acids. Trimming stripped 3 bases from V and 5 bases from J, with 27 bases between. Germline lookup yields CDR1 SGHRS and CDR2 YFSETQ. This CDR3 reads CASSSPLGGRISVHEQYF. CDR3 bases: TGCGCCAGCAGCTCGCCCCTCGGGGGACGGATATCAGTCCACGAGCAGTACTTC.

This chain joins TRBV25-1 and TRBJ1-5; TRBD1 is a possible D gene (5 bases). The germline gives CDR1 MGHDK, CDR2 SYGVNS. Between the trimmed V and J ends, which lost 2 bases and 7 bases, there was a span of 9 bases. The CDR3 has 13 residues. The CDR3 nucleotides are TGTGCCAGCAGTGAACTCGGGGGACAGCCCCAGCATTTT. Translating it yields CASSELGGQPQHF.

This clonotype has only a few counts. The rearrangement links TRBV10-3 to TRBJ2-1; a weak D match, TRBD2 (6 bases). The CDR3 runs to 19 residues. Germline values: CDR1 ENHRY, CDR2 SYGVKD. Deletions cut 4 bases from V and 7 bases from J, with 29 bases between. CDR3 amino acids: CAISGSVVGGSPLGNEQFF. CDR3 DNA sequence: TGTGCCATCAGTGGAAGTGTAGTCGGGGGATCCCCCCTGGGGAATGAGCAGTTCTTC.

The V gene is TRBV5-1, the J gene TRBJ1-5, with 7 bases that match TRBD1. The CDR3 contains 15 residues. Germline V gene lookup returns CDR1 SGHRS and CDR2 YFSETQ. V gave up 4 bases and J gave up 1 base; unmatched junction bases: 5. The CDR3 region is CASSPGTVSNQPQHF. The CDR3 nucleotides read TGCGCCAGCAGCCCCGGGACAGTCAGCAATCAGCCCCAGCATTTT.

This clonotype was detected only once. The CDR3 DNA sequence: TGCAGCGTTGACTCGGGACAGGGTCTCCCCGGGGAGCTGTTTTTT. As protein: CSVDSGQGLPGELFF. The V call is TRBV29-1, the J call TRBJ2-2; 9 nucleotides align to TRBD1. The CDR3 sequence is 15 residues long. The V segment lost 3 bases and the J segment 6 bases; nucleotides outside the gene matches: 8. The germline gives CDR1 SQVTM, CDR2 ANQGSEA.

This clonotype occurred a few times. At one boundary the junction diverges from the germline segment, which might be a read error. V usage is TRBV5-4 and J usage is TRBJ1-2; a weak D match, TRBD1 (6 bases). CDR3 length: 14 residues. CDR1 SGHNT and CDR2 YYREEE come from the germline V gene (reference sequence). The CDR3 region is CDSSARQERYGYTF. CDR3 nucleotides: TGTGACAGCAGCGCACGACAGGAGCGCTATGGCTACACCTTC.